Detailed here is one T cell receptor (beta chain). As yet, its antigen is unknown. The data originate from a study of cytomegalovirus exposure and HLA in healthy donors. The PCR contained 60 Vbeta and 13 Jbeta primers. The protocol was immunoSEQ multiplex PCR, while the TCRdb copy is restricted to in-frame clones and leaves out a portion. Among some 87,000 clones listed, 62% were seen once. The study, taken as a whole, reports: Productive rates of about 90% or about 30% were seen for most TCR beta V segments in an earlier analysis.

Sequenced: PBMCs. The receptor was isolated from a woman in her thirties in good health and CMV-seropositive.

The CDR3 protein is CASSLAGTVYNEQFF. The CDR3 bases are TGTGCCAGCAGCTTGGCCGGGACAGTCTACAATGAGCAGTTCTTC. The V and J genes are TRBV5-8 and TRBJ2-1; 7 bases are shared with TRBD1. The germline V gene encodes CDR1 SGHTS and CDR2 YDEGEE. There are 15 residues in the CDR3. The V and J ends lost 0 bases and 3 bases, in that order; junction bases with no gene match: 3.